The 4 T cell receptor beta chains below were found in one sample sequenced in a study of blood T cell repertoires in COVID-19. Assay used: immunoSEQ multiplex PCR; TCRdb lists only in-frame clones, some missing. This sample has approximately 210,000 clones; approximately 89% occur once, and the top ten carry around 4.8%. Sequenced material: peripheral blood. These receptors came from a woman aged 40 to 50 with acute or convalescent COVID-19.

This clone was detected only once. The genes are TRBV10-3 and TRBJ2-1; 7 bases line up with TRBD2. CDR3 length: 15 amino acids. Germline V gene sequence: CDR1 ENHRY, CDR2 SYGVKD. The V gene end was trimmed by 8 bases and the J gene end by 6 bases; junction bases not matched to a gene: 13. CDR3 region: CAIREAFSGVNEQFF. The CDR3 nucleotides are TGTGCCATCCGGGAAGCCTTCAGCGGGGTCAATGAGCAGTTCTTC.

The CDR3 loop is CASSMRWDTEAFF. CDR3 DNA: TGTGCCAGTAGTATGAGGTGGGACACTGAAGCTTTCTTT. This chain connects TRBV19 to TRBJ1-1; no reliable D call. Germline V gene lookup returns CDR1 LNHDA and CDR2 SQIVND (reference sequence). V gave up 3 bases and J gave up 3 bases, with 8 bases separating them. The CDR3 runs to 13 residues.

The V call is TRBV24-1, the J call TRBJ1-6, with a weak D call TRBD1 (6 bases). Per the germline V gene, CDR1 is KGHDR and CDR2 is SFDVKD. The CDR3 spans 15 residues. Deletions cut 9 bases from V and 2 bases from J, with 13 bases between. The CDR3 loop reads CATSPGATYNSPLHF. As DNA, the CDR3 is TGTGCCACCTCCCCAGGGGCCACCTATAATTCACCCCTCCACTTT.

A word on this clone: At one of its ends the junction is not consistent with the germline gene, which may arise from a read error. This chain's CDR3 is CATSYLGRGRDEQFF. In DNA, the CDR3 is TGTGCCACCAGTTATTTAGGGCGGGGGAGGGATGAGCAGTTCTTC. V gene TRBV24-1 combines with J gene TRBJ2-1, with 7 positions matching TRBD2. The length of the CDR3 is 15 residues. Per germline, CDR1 KGHDR and CDR2 SFDVKD.